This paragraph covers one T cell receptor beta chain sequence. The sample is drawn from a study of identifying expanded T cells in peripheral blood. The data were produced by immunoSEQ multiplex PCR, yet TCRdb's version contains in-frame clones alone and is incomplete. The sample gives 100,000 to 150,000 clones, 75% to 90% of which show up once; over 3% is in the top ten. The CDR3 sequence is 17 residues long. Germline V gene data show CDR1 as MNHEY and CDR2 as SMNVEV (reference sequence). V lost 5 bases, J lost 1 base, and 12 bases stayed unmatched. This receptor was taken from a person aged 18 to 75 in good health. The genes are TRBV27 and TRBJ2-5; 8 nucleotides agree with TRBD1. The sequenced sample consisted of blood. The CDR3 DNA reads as TGTGCCAGCAGTAAATTGAATGTCAGGGGGCCCCAAGAGACCCAGTACTTC. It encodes CASSKLNVRGPQETQYF.